The sequence of this T cell receptor beta chain was determined in a study of T-cell reconstitution after alpha-beta-depleted transplantation in children. A TCRbeta library incorporating unique molecular identifiers was prepared. TCRdb passed the PCR reads through MiXCR, listing each CDR3 protein once. The sample has a few hundred thousand distinct CDR3 sequences; around 8.9% are singletons. This clonotype was counted at least ten times. From germline, CDR1 is SGHNT and CDR2 YENEEA. Trimming pared 5 bases from V and 7 bases from J, leaving 12 bases between. This CDR3 has 13 amino acids. The chain joins TRBV11-3 to TRBJ2-1; D call uncertain. The receptor comes from a human donor who donated a stem cell graft to a child with SCID. The specimen was PBMCs from the stem cell graft donor, collected from the stem cell graft. The CDR3 is CASSPVSGNEQFF. CDR3 coding DNA: TGTGCCAGCAGCCCAGTCAGTGGGAATGAGCAGTTCTTC.